What follows are 22 T cell receptor beta chains derived from one specimen sequenced in a study of cytomegalovirus exposure and HLA in healthy donors. Primers included in the PCR were 60 Vbeta and 13 Jbeta primers. TCRdb keeps only in-frame clones here, not all; method: immunoSEQ multiplex PCR. This table holds around 150,000 clones, 70% to 80% found once. Sequences were obtained from PBMCs. The receptors come from a man aged 50 or older in good health and CMV-seropositive.

The chain has TRBV28 and TRBJ2-1; maybe TRBD2 (6 bases). V was cut by 7 bases and J by 1 base, with 11 bases left in between. This CDR3 has 14 amino acids. Germline values: CDR1 MDHEN, CDR2 SYDVKM. Written as DNA, the CDR3 is TGTGCCAGCACCGGGACTGGTTCCTACAATGAGCAGTTCTTC. Protein sequence: CASTGTGSYNEQFF.

The genes are TRBV18 and TRBJ2-3; 8 bases align to TRBD1. CDR1 and CDR2 (germline): KGHSH, LQKENI. The CDR3 is 17 residues long. V shed 0 bases and J 3 bases; nucleotides not matched to a gene: 8. The CDR3 protein is CASSPPGQGALTDTQYF. CDR3 in DNA: TGTGCCAGCTCACCACCGGGCCAGGGGGCCTTGACAGATACGCAGTATTTT.

This clone was observed once. J is TRBJ2-1 and V is TRBV5-4, with 8 bases lining up with TRBD2. CDR3 length: 16 amino acids. Germline assignment: CDR1 SGHNT and CDR2 YYREEE (reference sequence). Losses at the gene ends were 4 bases for V and 6 bases for J; bases not matched to a gene: 12. DNA of the CDR3: TGTGCCAGCAGCCCGGCCGGGAGGGCCCTCGGCAATGAGCAGTTCTTC. Amino acid sequence: CASSPAGRALGNEQFF.

The CDR3 is CASSLGTRGAGELFF. Here the CDR3 DNA reads TGTGCCAGCAGTCTTGGGACTAGAGGGGCCGGGGAGCTGTTTTTT. The chain combines TRBV27 with TRBJ2-2; 8 bases line up with TRBD2. This CDR3 has 15 amino acids. J was trimmed by 6 bases and V by 5 bases; bases with no gene match: 8. Germline-derived CDR1 and CDR2 are MNHEY and SMNVEV (reference sequence).

This clone was detected only once. This chain links TRBV7-9 with TRBJ2-5; 7 positions agree with TRBD1. V gave up 1 base and J gave up 11 bases; unmatched junction bases: 10. The CDR3 spans 14 residues. Per germline, CDR1 SEHNR and CDR2 FQNEAQ (reference sequence). The CDR3 protein is CASSLGQGLWEQYF. The CDR3 bases are TGTGCCAGCAGCTTAGGACAGGGCCTATGGGAGCAGTACTTC.

The J gene is TRBJ2-1, the V gene TRBV7-8, with 12 bases matching TRBD2. Germline V gene lookup returns CDR1 SGHVS and CDR2 FQNEAQ. The length of the CDR3 is 17 residues. Germline trimming cut 2 bases from V and 6 bases from J; bases unmatched to any gene: 8. CDR3 protein: CASSLTASGRAPNEQFF. CDR3 coding DNA: TGTGCCAGCAGCTTAACGGCTAGCGGGAGGGCCCCCAATGAGCAGTTCTTC.

The rearrangement uses TRBV6-5 and TRBJ1-2; TRBD1 might be the D (6 bases). The CDR3 is 13 amino acids. Germline V CDR1 and CDR2: MNHEY, SVGAGI. V lost 6 bases to trimming and J lost 4 bases, with 12 bases between them. In nucleotides, the CDR3 is TGTGCCAGCAGCCCGACAGGCCCCTATGGCTACACCTTC. As protein: CASSPTGPYGYTF.

As regards this clone: At one of its ends the junction is not consistent with the germline gene, which may arise from a read error. This chain connects TRBV5-4 to TRBJ1-2, with 8 bases that match TRBD1. CDR1 and CDR2 (germline): SGHNT, YYREEE (reference sequence). The CDR3 runs 14 residues. The CDR3 DNA follows: TGTGCCAGCAGCTTGGGGGACAGGCACTATAGCTACACCTTC. Its protein product is CASSLGDRHYSYTF.

This chain uses TRBV5-5 with TRBJ2-3, with a weak D call TRBD2 (5 bases). Germline V gene lookup returns CDR1 SGHKS and CDR2 YYEKEE (reference sequence). The CDR3 spans 15 residues. With 3 bases removed from V and 1 base from J, the gap between germline ends came to 12 bases. DNA of the CDR3: TGTGCCAGCAGCTCGCTGGGAGAGGGCACAGATACGCAGTATTTT. Amino acid sequence: CASSSLGEGTDTQYF. Full variable domain (remainder filled in from reference TRBV5-5 and TRBJ2-3): DAGVTQSPTHLIKTRGQQVTLRCSPISGHKSVSWYQQVLGQGPQFIFQYYEKEERGRGNFPDRFSARQFPNYSSELNVNALLLGDSALYLCASSSLGEGTDTQYFGPGTRLTVL.

The rearrangement uses TRBV5-1 and TRBJ2-2, with 7 bases aligning to TRBD1. V was clipped by 4 bases and J by 2 bases; unmatched bases: 5. Germline V gene data show CDR1 as SGHRS and CDR2 as YFSETQ. The CDR3 sequence is 15 residues long. CDR3 amino acids: CASSAGTANTGELFF. DNA for the CDR3: TGCGCCAGCAGCGCTGGGACAGCCAACACCGGGGAGCTGTTTTTT. The full variable domain, with the rest looked up from reference TRBV5-1 and TRBJ2-2, is KAGVTQTPRYLIKTRGQQVTLSCSPISGHRSVSWYQQTPGQGLQFLFEYFSETQRNKGNFPGRFSGRQFSNSRSEMNVSTLELGDSALYLCASSAGTANTGELFFGEGSRLTVL.

The chain is built from TRBV14 and TRBJ2-5, with D unresolved. The DNA end is more similar to TRBJ2-7, so the J call may be wrong. Germline loops: CDR1 SGHDN, CDR2 FVKESK. The CDR3 runs 17 residues. CDR3: CASSPAEQTLPLYEQYF. In nucleotides, the CDR3 is TGTGCCAGCAGCCCGGCGGAGCAGACTCTCCCACTCTACGAGCAGTACTTC.

This clone was seen once. V usage is TRBV27 and J usage is TRBJ2-1; 10 nucleotides match TRBD2. The V and J ends lost 1 base and 7 bases, in that order; junction bases with no gene match: 10. The CDR3 consists of 17 residues. CDR1 and CDR2 (germline): MNHEY, SMNVEV (reference sequence). CDR3 sequence reads: CASSLLTGLAEVNEQFF. The CDR3 coding sequence is TGTGCCAGCAGTTTATTAACCGGACTAGCGGAGGTAAATGAGCAGTTCTTC.

The rearrangement links TRBV4-1 to TRBJ2-1; D might be TRBD1 (6 bases). Trimming removed 0 bases from V and 1 base from J, with 13 bases in between. CDR1 is MGHRA and CDR2 is YSYEKL in the germline V gene. This CDR3 region has 17 residues. CDR3 sequence reads: CASSQEPGTKSYNEQFF. The CDR3 bases are TGCGCCAGCAGCCAAGAACCAGGGACAAAATCCTACAATGAGCAGTTCTTC.

The chain's CDR3 is CASSASRGGSPLHF. The CDR3, as DNA: TGTGCCAGCAGCGCCTCCAGGGGAGGGTCACCCCTCCACTTT. The V and J genes are TRBV7-3 and TRBJ1-6; D perhaps matches TRBD1 (6 bases). Trimming shortened V by 5 bases and J by 10 bases, and 15 bases separated the two germline ends. Germline CDR1 is SGHTA and CDR2 is FQGTGA. The CDR3 spans 14 residues.

This clone was seen a handful of times. The chain combines TRBV6-5 with TRBJ2-7, with D possibly being TRBD2 (5 bases). The CDR3 loop spans 16 amino acids. V lost 4 bases and J 6 bases, leaving 22 bases between the germline ends. The germline gives CDR1 MNHEY, CDR2 SVGAGI. The DNA of the CDR3 is TGTGCCAGCAGTTTACTCCCGATCACGGGAATACGCGAGCAGTACTTC. Protein sequence: CASSLLPITGIREQYF.

The chain is built from TRBV11-1 and TRBJ2-1; a possible D gene is TRBD1 (5 bases). V lost 2 bases, J lost 0 bases, and 11 bases lay in between. Germline lookup yields CDR1 SGHAT and CDR2 FQDESV (reference sequence). The CDR3 consists of 16 residues. DNA of the CDR3: TGTGCCAGCAGCTTAAGGGGCTCCCGCTCCTACAATGAGCAGTTCTTC. Its translation is CASSLRGSRSYNEQFF.

J is TRBJ2-1 and V is TRBV7-8, with 8 bases fitting TRBD2. This CDR3 is 13 amino acids long. Trimming cost V 8 bases and J 7 bases; bases outside gene matches: 7. Per the germline V gene, CDR1 is SGHVS and CDR2 is FQNEAQ. This CDR3 reads CASGTSMFNEQFF. The CDR3 DNA reads TGTGCCAGCGGGACTAGTATGTTTAATGAGCAGTTCTTC.

This rearrangement joins TRBV29-1 to TRBJ1-2; D call uncertain. This CDR3 has 13 residues. Germline V gene data show CDR1 as SQVTM and CDR2 as ANQGSEA. Trimming pared 8 bases from V and 3 bases from J, leaving 16 bases between. In DNA form, the CDR3 reads TGCAGCACCTATCGGGAGGACGACTATGGCTACACCTTC. Its protein product is CSTYREDDYGYTF.

The chain combines TRBV11-2 with TRBJ1-1; D possibly corresponds to TRBD1 (5 bases). Germline loops: CDR1 SGHAT, CDR2 FQNNGV. The CDR3 covers 17 residues. Between the trimmed V and J ends, which lost 4 bases and 1 base, there was a span of 19 bases. In DNA, the CDR3 is TGTGCCAGCAGCTCACAGGTCGGGGGGTTTGGGAACACTGAAGCTTTCTTT. Translation gives CASSSQVGGFGNTEAFF.

V and J are TRBV5-1 and TRBJ2-2; possibly TRBD1 for D (5 bases). V was shortened by 0 bases and J by 2 bases, with 8 bases between the two germline ends. This CDR3 spans 15 amino acids. Germline CDR1 and CDR2: SGHRS and YFSETQ. The CDR3 is CASSLATDNTGELFF. CDR3 bases: TGCGCCAGCAGCTTGGCGACAGACAACACCGGGGAGCTGTTTTTT.

This clone was picked up one time. The chain employs TRBV5-6 and TRBJ1-6; D is unresolved. The CDR3 sequence is 14 residues long. From germline, CDR1 is SGHDT and CDR2 YYEEEE. V was shortened by 0 bases and J by 4 bases, with 5 bases between the two germline ends. CDR3 residues: CASSLERYNSPLHF. In DNA, the CDR3 is TGTGCCAGCAGCTTGGAGAGATATAATTCACCCCTCCACTTT.

About this clone itself: The junction does not match germline at one end; this may be a read error. V usage is TRBV7-9 and J usage is TRBJ2-1; 11 bases align to TRBD2. The CDR3 is made up of 16 amino acids. Germline V lookup: CDR1 SEHNR, CDR2 FQNEAQ (reference sequence). The CDR3 sequence: CSSSDAGLAEYNEQFF. The CDR3 bases are TGTTCCAGCAGCGACGCGGGACTAGCGGAATACAATGAGCAGTTCTTC.